Each of the 2 T cell receptor beta chains below was sequenced from the same sample in a study of cytomegalovirus exposure and HLA in healthy donors. Primers for the PCR totalled 60 Vbeta and 13 Jbeta. The protocol was immunoSEQ multiplex PCR, while the TCRdb copy is restricted to in-frame clones and leaves out a portion. The data contain 85,000 to 130,000 clones, 79% of them singletons. The sequenced sample was PBMCs. These receptors were taken from a female donor in good health and CMV-seropositive.

CDR3 in amino acids: CASKRTGDTEAFF. Written as DNA, the CDR3 is TGTGCCAGCAAACGGACAGGGGACACTGAAGCTTTCTTT. The chain recombines TRBV7-6 with TRBJ1-1; 9 positions match TRBD1. V was clipped by 7 bases and J by 3 bases; unmatched bases: 3. The germline V gene encodes CDR1 SGHVS and CDR2 FNYEAQ. There are 13 residues in the CDR3.

V usage is TRBV2 and J usage is TRBJ2-1; D not certain. The CDR3 is made up of 11 amino acids. Trimming cost V 8 bases and J 15 bases, with 17 bases left between them. Germline CDR1 is SNHLY and CDR2 is FYNNEI. CDR3 nucleotides: TGTGCCAGCGCCGTTAGTCGGTTTTGGTTCTTC. The encoded protein is CASAVSRFWFF.